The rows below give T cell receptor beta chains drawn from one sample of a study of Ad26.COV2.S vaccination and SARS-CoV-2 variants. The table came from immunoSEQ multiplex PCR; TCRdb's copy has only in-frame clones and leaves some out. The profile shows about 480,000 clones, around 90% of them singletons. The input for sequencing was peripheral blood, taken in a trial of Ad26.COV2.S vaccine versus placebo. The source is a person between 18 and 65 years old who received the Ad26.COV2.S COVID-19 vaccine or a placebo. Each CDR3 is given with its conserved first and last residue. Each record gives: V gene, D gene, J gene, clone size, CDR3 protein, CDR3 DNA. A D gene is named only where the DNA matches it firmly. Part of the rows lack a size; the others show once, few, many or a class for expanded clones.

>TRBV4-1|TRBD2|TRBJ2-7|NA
CASSQEASGSSYEQYF
TGCGCCAGCAGCCAAGAAGCAAGCGGGAGCTCTTACGAGCAGTACTTC
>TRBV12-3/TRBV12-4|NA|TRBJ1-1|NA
CASVRQPGTEAFF
TGTGCCAGCGTTCGGCAGCCAGGCACTGAAGCTTTCTTT
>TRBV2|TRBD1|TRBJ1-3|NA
CASTRDRLSGNTIYF
TGTGCCAGCACTAGGGACAGGCTCTCTGGAAACACCATATATTTT
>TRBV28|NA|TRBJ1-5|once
CARSRTSEPQHF
TGTGCCAGGTCCCGTACAAGTGAGCCCCAGCATTTT
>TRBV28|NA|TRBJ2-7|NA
CASSPQGVFHEQYF
TGTGCCAGCAGTCCACAGGGTGTCTTCCACGAGCAGTACTTC
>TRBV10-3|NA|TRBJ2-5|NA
CAISEGGGAHGETQYF
TGTGCCATCAGTGAGGGCGGTGGGGCACACGGGGAGACCCAGTACTTC
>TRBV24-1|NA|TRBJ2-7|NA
CATSSAGTPYEQYF
TGTGCCACCAGTTCTGCAGGGACTCCCTACGAGCAGTACTTC
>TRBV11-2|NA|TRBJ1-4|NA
CASSSHPGQRNEKLFF
TGTGCCAGCAGCTCGCACCCGGGCCAGCGGAATGAAAAACTGTTTTTT
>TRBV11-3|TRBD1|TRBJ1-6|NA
CASSFPGTGTKGNSPLHF
TGTGCCAGCAGCTTTCCCGGGACAGGGACTAAAGGTAATTCACCCCTCCACTTT
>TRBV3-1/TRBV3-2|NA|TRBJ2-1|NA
CASSLGGEQFF
TGTGCCAGCAGCCTCGGGGGTGAGCAGTTCTTC
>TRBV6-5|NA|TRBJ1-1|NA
CASSLTGNTEAFF
TGTGCCAGCAGCCTCACAGGGAACACTGAAGCTTTCTTT
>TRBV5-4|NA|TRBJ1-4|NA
CASSLAGNEKLFF
TGTGCCAGCAGCTTGGCCGGGAATGAAAAACTGTTTTTT
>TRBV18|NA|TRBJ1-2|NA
CASSPKGQGNGYTF
TGTGCCAGCTCACCAAAGGGCCAGGGGAATGGCTACACCTTC
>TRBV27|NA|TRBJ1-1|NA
CASSFVTGTTEAFF
TGTGCCAGCAGTTTTGTGACCGGGACGACTGAAGCTTTCTTT
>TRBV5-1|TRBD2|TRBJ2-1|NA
CASSPNYQLAGTNEQFF
TGCGCCAGCTCCCCGAACTATCAGCTAGCGGGAACCAATGAGCAGTTCTTC
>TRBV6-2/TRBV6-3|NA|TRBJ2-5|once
CASSSPGLPGETQYF
TGTGCCAGCAGTTCGCCGGGCCTACCGGGGGAGACCCAGTACTTC
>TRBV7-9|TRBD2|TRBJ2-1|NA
CASVLGRLAGNEQFF
TGTGCCAGCGTTTTAGGTCGACTAGCGGGAAATGAGCAGTTCTTC
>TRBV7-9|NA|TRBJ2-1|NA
CASSNSGAYNEQFF
TGTGCCAGCAGCAATAGCGGAGCCTACAATGAGCAGTTCTTC
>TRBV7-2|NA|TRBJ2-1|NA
CASSPAWANEQFF
TGTGCCAGCAGCCCCGCTTGGGCCAATGAGCAGTTCTTC
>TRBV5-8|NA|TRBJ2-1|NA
CASSAGESSYNEQFF
TGTGCCAGCAGCGCCGGAGAGAGCTCCTACAATGAGCAGTTCTTC
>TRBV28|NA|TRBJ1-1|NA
CASSLISLEAFF
TGTGCCAGCAGTTTAATATCCTTAGAAGCTTTCTTT
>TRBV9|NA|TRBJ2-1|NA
CASSADGASHEQFF
TGTGCCAGCAGCGCAGACGGGGCATCCCATGAGCAGTTCTTC
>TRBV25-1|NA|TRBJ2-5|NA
CASSPGETQYF
TGTGCCAGCAGTCCAGGAGAGACCCAGTACTTC
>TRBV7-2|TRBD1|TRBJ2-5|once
CASSQGTEETQYF
TGTGCCAGCAGCCAAGGGACAGAAGAGACCCAGTACTTC
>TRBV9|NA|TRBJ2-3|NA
CASSVELTDTQYF
TGTGCCAGCAGCGTAGAGTTGACAGATACGCAGTATTTT
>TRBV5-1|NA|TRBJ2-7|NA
CASSTYYEQYF
TGCGCCAGCAGCACATACTACGAGCAGTACTTC
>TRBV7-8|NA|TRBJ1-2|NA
CASSLVRSKSKYGYTF
TGTGCCAGCAGCTTAGTTAGGTCTAAGAGTAAATATGGCTACACCTTC
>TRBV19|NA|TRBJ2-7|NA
CASSTDPWATLSYEQYF
TGTGCCAGTAGTACAGACCCCTGGGCAACTCTCTCCTACGAGCAGTACTTC
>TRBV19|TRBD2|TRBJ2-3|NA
CASSLRAPGGWETSTDTQYF
TGTGCCAGTAGTTTAAGAGCCCCGGGAGGATGGGAGACTAGCACAGATACGCAGTATTTT
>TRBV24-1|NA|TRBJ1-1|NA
CATSDGELNTEAFF
TGTGCCACCAGTGATGGGGAATTGAACACTGAAGCTTTCTTT
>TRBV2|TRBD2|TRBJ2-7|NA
CASSENGGRYYEQYF
TGTGCCAGCAGTGAGAATGGCGGGAGGTACTACGAGCAGTACTTC
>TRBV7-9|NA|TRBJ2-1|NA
CASSFDSYNEQFF
TGTGCCAGCAGCTTCGACAGTTACAATGAGCAGTTCTTC
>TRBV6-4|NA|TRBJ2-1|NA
CASSDTGTSTEQFF
TGTGCCAGCAGTGACACCGGGACAAGTACTGAGCAGTTCTTC
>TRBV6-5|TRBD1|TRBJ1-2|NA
CASSTRDSYGYTF
TGTGCCAGCAGTACTCGGGACAGCTATGGCTACACCTTC
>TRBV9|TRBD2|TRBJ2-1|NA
CASSVSGGREANEQFF
TGTGCCAGCAGCGTATCTGGAGGGAGGGAGGCAAATGAGCAGTTCTTC
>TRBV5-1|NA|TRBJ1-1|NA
CASSLTSLQGTEAFF
TGCGCCAGCAGCTTGACTTCCCTCCAGGGCACTGAAGCTTTCTTT
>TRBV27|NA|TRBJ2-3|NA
CASSSLLGTDTQYF
TGTGCCAGCAGTTCCCTATTAGGCACAGATACGCAGTATTTT
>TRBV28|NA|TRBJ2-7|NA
CASSSPASGKIYEQYF
TGTGCCAGCAGTTCCCCTGCTAGTGGGAAGATCTACGAGCAGTACTTC
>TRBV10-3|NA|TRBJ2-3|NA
CAISEALALGRTDTQYF
TGTGCCATCAGTGAGGCCCTGGCCTTAGGCCGCACAGATACGCAGTATTTT
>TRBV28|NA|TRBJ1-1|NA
CASSFPRTGVKIAFF
TGTGCCAGCAGTTTCCCGCGAACTGGGGTTAAAATCGCTTTCTTT
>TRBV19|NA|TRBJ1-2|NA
CASSIDRDGYTF
TGTGCCAGTAGTATAGATCGTGATGGCTACACCTTC